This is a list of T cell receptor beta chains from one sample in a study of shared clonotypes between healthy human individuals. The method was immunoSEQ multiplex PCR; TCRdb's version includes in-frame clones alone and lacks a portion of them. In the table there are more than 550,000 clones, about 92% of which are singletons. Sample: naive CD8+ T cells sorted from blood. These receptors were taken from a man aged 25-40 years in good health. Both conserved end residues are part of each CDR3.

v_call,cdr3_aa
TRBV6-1,CASGAGGPLNEQFF
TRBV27,CASSLSWDAQETQYF
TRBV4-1,CASSQATGLRSGANVLTF
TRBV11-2,CASSLGLAGDRNEQFF
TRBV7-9,CASSLESRQNGYTGELFF
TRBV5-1,CASSLRGGAAYGYTF
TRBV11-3,CASSWGQGYEQYF
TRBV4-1,CASSQDIRGREQYF
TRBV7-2,CASSSGLANPGEQFF
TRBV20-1,CSAPGETEAFF
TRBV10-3,CAIWTGAFQETQYF
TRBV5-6,CASSYGGPANEQYF
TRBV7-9,CASSFKGGGTDTQYF
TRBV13,CASSSRGWGFYGYTF
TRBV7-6,CASSFESREQFF
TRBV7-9,CASSLGMANKNIQYF
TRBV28,CASSFGEQFF